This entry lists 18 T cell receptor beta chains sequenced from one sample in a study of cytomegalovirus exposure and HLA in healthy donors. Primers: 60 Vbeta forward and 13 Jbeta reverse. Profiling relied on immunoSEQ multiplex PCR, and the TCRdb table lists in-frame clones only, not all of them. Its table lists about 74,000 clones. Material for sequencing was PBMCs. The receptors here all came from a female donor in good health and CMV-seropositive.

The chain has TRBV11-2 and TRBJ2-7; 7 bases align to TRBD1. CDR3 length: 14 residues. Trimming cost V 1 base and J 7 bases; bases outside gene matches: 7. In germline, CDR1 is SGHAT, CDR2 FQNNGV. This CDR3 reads CASSLGPTGVEQYF. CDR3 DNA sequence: TGTGCCAGCAGCTTAGGTCCCACAGGGGTAGAGCAGTACTTC.

The CDR3 DNA is TGTGCCAGCAGCTTCTTAGCCTATGGCTACACCTTC. Translated: CASSFLAYGYTF. V usage is TRBV7-8 and J usage is TRBJ1-2; no clear D gene. CDR3 size: 12 residues. Trimming removed 3 bases from V and 4 bases from J, with 6 bases in between. The germline V gene encodes CDR1 SGHVS and CDR2 FQNEAQ.

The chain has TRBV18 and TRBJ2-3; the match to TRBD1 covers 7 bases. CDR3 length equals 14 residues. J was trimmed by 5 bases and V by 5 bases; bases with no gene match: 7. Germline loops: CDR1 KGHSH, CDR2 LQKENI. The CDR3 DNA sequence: TGTGCCAGCTCAGGGGACAGCAGAGGAGATACGCAGTATTTT. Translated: CASSGDSRGDTQYF.

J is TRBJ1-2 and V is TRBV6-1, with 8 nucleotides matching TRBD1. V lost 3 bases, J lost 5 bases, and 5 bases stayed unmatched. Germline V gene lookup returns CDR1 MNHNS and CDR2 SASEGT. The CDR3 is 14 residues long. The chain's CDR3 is CASSEAGGKYGYTF. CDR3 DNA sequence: TGTGCCAGCAGTGAGGCAGGGGGCAAGTATGGCTACACCTTC.

In DNA form, the CDR3 reads TGTGCCAGCAGCTCTCAGAAAAACTATGGCTACACCTTC. Amino acids: CASSSQKNYGYTF. J is TRBJ1-2 and V is TRBV5-6; no clear D gene. V gave up 3 bases and J gave up 2 bases, with 8 bases separating them. The V gene's germline CDR1 is SGHDT and CDR2 YYEEEE. The CDR3 is 13 amino acids.

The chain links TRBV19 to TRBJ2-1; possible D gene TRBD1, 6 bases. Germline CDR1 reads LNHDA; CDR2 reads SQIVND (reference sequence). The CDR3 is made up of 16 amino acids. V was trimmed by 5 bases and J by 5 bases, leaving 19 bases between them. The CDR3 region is CASSSPRLQGDNEQFF. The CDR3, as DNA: TGTGCCAGTAGTTCCCCCCGCCTACAGGGTGACAATGAGCAGTTCTTC.

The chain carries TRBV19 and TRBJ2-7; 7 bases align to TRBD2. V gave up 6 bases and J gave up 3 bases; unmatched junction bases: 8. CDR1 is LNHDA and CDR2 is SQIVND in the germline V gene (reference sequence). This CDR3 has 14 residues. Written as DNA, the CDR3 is TGTGCCAGTAGCCCTGGACTAGGAGGCTACGAGCAGTACTTC. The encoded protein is CASSPGLGGYEQYF.

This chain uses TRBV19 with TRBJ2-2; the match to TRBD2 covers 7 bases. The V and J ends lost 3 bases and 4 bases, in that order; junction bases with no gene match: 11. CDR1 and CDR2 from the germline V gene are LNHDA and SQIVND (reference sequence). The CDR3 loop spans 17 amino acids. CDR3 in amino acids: CASSIRSTSLSTGELFF. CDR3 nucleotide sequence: TGTGCCAGTAGTATTCGGTCGACTAGCCTATCCACCGGGGAGCTGTTTTTT.

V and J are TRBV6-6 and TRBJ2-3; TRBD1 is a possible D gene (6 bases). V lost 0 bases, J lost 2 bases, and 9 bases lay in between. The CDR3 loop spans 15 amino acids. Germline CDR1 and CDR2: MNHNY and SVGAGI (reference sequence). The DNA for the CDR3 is TGTGCCAGCAGTTACTCGAGGGGGATCACAGATACGCAGTATTTT. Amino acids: CASSYSRGITDTQYF.

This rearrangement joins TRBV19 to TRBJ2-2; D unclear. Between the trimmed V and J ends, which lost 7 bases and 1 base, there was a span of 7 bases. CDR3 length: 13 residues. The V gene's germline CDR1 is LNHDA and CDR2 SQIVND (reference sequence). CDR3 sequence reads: CASIRVNTGELFF. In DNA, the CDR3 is TGTGCCAGTATACGAGTGAACACCGGGGAGCTGTTTTTT.

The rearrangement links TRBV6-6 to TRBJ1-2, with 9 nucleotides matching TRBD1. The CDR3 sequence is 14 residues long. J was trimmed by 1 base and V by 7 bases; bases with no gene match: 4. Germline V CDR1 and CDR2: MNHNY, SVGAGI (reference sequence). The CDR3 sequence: CASTPDRGNYGYTF. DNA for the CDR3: TGTGCCAGCACCCCGGACAGGGGTAACTATGGCTACACCTTC.

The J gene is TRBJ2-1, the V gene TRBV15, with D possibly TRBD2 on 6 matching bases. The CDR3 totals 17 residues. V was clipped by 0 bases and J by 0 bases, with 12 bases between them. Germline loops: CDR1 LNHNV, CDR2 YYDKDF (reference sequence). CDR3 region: CATSRDRSGDSYNEQFF. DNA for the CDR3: TGTGCCACCAGCAGAGACCGTAGCGGCGACTCCTACAATGAGCAGTTCTTC.

CDR3 residues: CASSFWTGTYSNQPQHF. Written as DNA, the CDR3 is TGTGCCAGCAGCTTCTGGACAGGGACTTATAGCAATCAGCCCCAGCATTTT. The chain recombines TRBV5-6 with TRBJ1-5, with 8 nucleotides matching TRBD1. V lost 2 bases, J lost 0 bases, and 7 bases stayed unmatched. From germline, CDR1 is SGHDT and CDR2 YYEEEE. This CDR3 contains 17 residues. The full variable domain, in which reference TRBV5-6 and TRBJ1-5 provide the parts outside the CDR3, is DAGVTQSPTHLIKTRGQQVTLRCSPKSGHDTVSWYQQALGQGPQFIFQYYEEEERQRGNFPDRFSGHQFPNYSSELNVNALLLGDSALYLCASSFWTGTYSNQPQHFGDGTRLSIL.

The CDR3 loop is CASSVGSGTSTDTQYF. CDR3 coding DNA: TGTGCCAGCAGCGTGGGGAGCGGGACCAGCACAGATACGCAGTATTTT. The chain employs TRBV9 and TRBJ2-3, with 7 bases identical to TRBD2. In germline, CDR1 is SGDLS, CDR2 YYNGEE. The CDR3 covers 16 residues. V was clipped by 2 bases and J by 0 bases; unmatched bases: 6.

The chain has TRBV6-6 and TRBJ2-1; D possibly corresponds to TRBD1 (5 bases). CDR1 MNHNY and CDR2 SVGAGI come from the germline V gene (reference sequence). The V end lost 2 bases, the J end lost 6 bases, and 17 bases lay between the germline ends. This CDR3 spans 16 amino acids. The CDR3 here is CASSYHDIGVPNEQFF. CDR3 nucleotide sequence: TGTGCCAGCAGTTACCACGACATAGGGGTTCCCAATGAGCAGTTCTTC.

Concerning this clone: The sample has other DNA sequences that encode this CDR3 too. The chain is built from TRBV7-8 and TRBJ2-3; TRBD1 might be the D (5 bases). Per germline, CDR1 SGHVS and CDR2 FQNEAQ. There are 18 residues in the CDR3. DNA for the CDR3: TGTGTTCCCAGTTTCAGCGAGACAGAGCCTGAGGACACAGATACGCAGTATTTT. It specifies CVPSFSETEPEDTDTQYF.

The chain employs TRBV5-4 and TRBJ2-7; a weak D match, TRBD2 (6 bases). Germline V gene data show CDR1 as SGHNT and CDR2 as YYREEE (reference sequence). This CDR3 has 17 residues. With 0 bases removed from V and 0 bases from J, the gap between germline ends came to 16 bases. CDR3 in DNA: TGTGCCAGCAGCTTGGCGGCCGGGGGACGGAGCTCCTACGAGCAGTACTTC. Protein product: CASSLAAGGRSSYEQYF.

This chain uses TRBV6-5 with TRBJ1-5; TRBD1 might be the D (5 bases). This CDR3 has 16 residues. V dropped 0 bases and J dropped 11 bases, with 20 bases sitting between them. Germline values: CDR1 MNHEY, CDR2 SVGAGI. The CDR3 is CASSYSTRGLERSQHF. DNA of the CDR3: TGTGCCAGCAGTTACTCTACACGGGGGTTGGAACGGTCCCAGCATTTT.